These 11 T cell receptor beta chains were all obtained from the same sample, sequenced in a study of T-cell memory formation after mild COVID-19. TCRdb used MiXCR to reprocess the 5' RACE reads, holding one entry per CDR3 protein. The sample consists of some 600,000 distinct CDR3 sequences, about 18% of them appearing once. The source material was PBMCs or a T cell subset sorted from them (not recorded which). The receptors originated from an adult woman who had mild COVID-19 (a few samples of this study predate the infection). Cell type and time point are not known.

This clonotype came up a few times. This chain connects TRBV15 to TRBJ2-3; 8 bases are a match to TRBD1. Germline CDR1 and CDR2: LNHNV and YYDKDF (reference sequence). The CDR3 spans 17 residues. With 1 base clipped from V and 1 base from J, the junction kept 7 bases outside the gene matches. CDR3 residues: CATSRVLRGLGTDTQYF. DNA of the CDR3: TGTGCCACCAGCAGAGTTCTCAGGGGGCTCGGCACAGATACGCAGTATTTT.

This clonotype was observed at least ten times. For the CDR3, the DNA is TGTGCCAGCGCTAGCGGGAGGGTCTCAGATACGCAGTATTTT. As protein: CASASGRVSDTQYF. The genes are TRBV2 and TRBJ2-3; TRBD2 aligns across 12 bases. The CDR3 consists of 14 residues. Trimming took 8 bases from V and 4 from J; bases not matched to a gene: 4. Looked up from germline, CDR1 is SNHLY and CDR2 is FYNNEI.

V and J are TRBV7-2 and TRBJ2-1; TRBD2 matches at 11 bases. The CDR3 spans 16 residues. From germline, CDR1 is SGHTA and CDR2 FQGNSA. V was clipped by 4 bases and J by 10 bases; unmatched bases: 12. For the CDR3, the DNA is TGTGCCAGCAGCTCCTTAGCGGGAGGGCCGAGTCGAGAGCAGTTCTTC. It yields the protein CASSSLAGGPSREQFF.

CDR3 sequence reads: CASSQGGTGLRAAFF. CDR3 nucleotide sequence: TGTGCCAGCAGCCAAGGTGGGACAGGGCTACGAGCGGCTTTCTTT. J is TRBJ1-1 and V is TRBV3-1, with 9 bases matching TRBD1. The CDR3 has 15 amino acids. The V segment lost 1 base and the J segment 11 bases; nucleotides outside the gene matches: 11. Germline values: CDR1 LGHDT, CDR2 YNNKEL (reference sequence).

This clonotype has a handful of counts. V is TRBV9 and J is TRBJ1-6, with D perhaps TRBD1 (6 bases). The V and J ends lost 4 bases and 7 bases respectively, with 18 bases between them. Germline V CDR1 and CDR2: SGDLS, YYNGEE. This CDR3 spans 16 amino acids. The CDR3 nucleotides are TGTGCCAGCAGCTTGGACAGCCCCCTTGCCAATTCACCCCTCCACTTT. Translation: CASSLDSPLANSPLHF. Together with reference TRBV9 and TRBJ1-6, the CDR3 gives the full variable domain: DSGVTQTPKHLITATGQRVTLRCSPRSGDLSVYWYQQSLDQGLQFLIQYYNGEERAKGNILERFSAQQFPDLHSELNLSSLELGDSALYFCASSLDSPLANSPLHFGNGTRLTVT.

The chain employs TRBV12-3 or TRBV12-4 and TRBJ2-3; no firm D call. The CDR3 is 13 residues long. Trimming took off 5 bases at V and 6 bases at J, with 12 bases between the two ends. The CDR3 protein is CASSLRPRDTQYF. The CDR3 DNA is TGTGCCAGCAGTCTCCGCCCGAGGGATACGCAGTATTTT.

The chain uses TRBV6-5 and TRBJ1-1, with 7 bases that match TRBD1. Germline V gene lookup returns CDR1 MNHEY and CDR2 SVGAGI. The trim removed 6 bases at V and 4 bases at J, leaving 8 bases unmatched. CDR3 length: 14 residues. The CDR3 DNA is TGTGCCAGCAGCCCCCAGGGGGTGAGCACTGAAGCTTTCTTT. Amino acid sequence: CASSPQGVSTEAFF.

In its sample, this clonotype was seen a few times. The chain recombines TRBV12-3 or TRBV12-4 with TRBJ1-2, with D maybe TRBD1 (5 bases). CDR3 size: 14 residues. Between the trimmed V and J ends, which lost 6 bases and 3 bases, there was a span of 14 bases. The CDR3 loop is CASSGPWGYYGYTF. The DNA for the CDR3 is TGTGCCAGCAGCGGACCCTGGGGGTACTATGGCTACACCTTC.

This clonotype was counted a few times. The rearrangement uses TRBV7-2 and TRBJ1-2; D not certain. Trimming pared 5 bases from V and 4 bases from J, leaving 11 bases between. This CDR3 spans 13 amino acids. Per the germline V gene, CDR1 is SGHTA and CDR2 is FQGNSA. The CDR3 DNA reads as TGTGCCAGCAGCCAATACTCCACCTATGGCTACACCTTC. This sequence encodes CASSQYSTYGYTF.

This clonotype turned up a few times. The chain couples TRBV30 to TRBJ1-1; no clear D gene. Trimming removed 2 bases from V and 6 bases from J, with 4 bases in between. Germline V gene lookup returns CDR1 GTSNPN and CDR2 SVGIG (reference sequence). CDR3 size: 10 residues. This CDR3 reads CAWSSAEAFF. The CDR3 DNA sequence: TGTGCCTGGAGTTCGGCTGAAGCTTTCTTT.

This clonotype appeared many times. This chain joins TRBV5-1 and TRBJ1-1; a weak D match, TRBD1 (6 bases). There are 14 residues in the CDR3. V lost 2 bases to trimming and J lost 5 bases, with 13 bases between them. Germline CDR1 reads SGHRS; CDR2 reads YFSETQ. The CDR3 bases are TGCGCCAGCAGCTTTGGGGGGGCTGGGACTGAAGCTTTCTTT. This codes for CASSFGGAGTEAFF.